These 25 T cell receptor beta chains came from one sample sequenced in a study of shared clonotypes between healthy human individuals. The assay was immunoSEQ multiplex PCR, and TCRdb's table has in-frame clones only and misses some. The sample consists of roughly 1,800,000 clones, approximately 94% of them appearing once. The naive CD8 subset, CD45RO-negative cells positively selected for CCR7, excluded terminally differentiated effector memory CD45RA+ cells. Input material: naive CD8+ T cells sorted from blood. These receptors came from a young man in good health.

The chain links TRBV27 to TRBJ2-1, with 11 positions matching TRBD2. With V trimmed by 6 bases and J by 4 bases, 11 bases remained unmatched. The CDR3 has 17 amino acids. Looked up from germline, CDR1 is MNHEY and CDR2 is SMNVEV (reference sequence). CDR3 protein: CASSLSGGALYYNEQFF. The CDR3 coding sequence is TGTGCCAGCAGCCTTAGCGGGGGGGCATTGTATTACAATGAGCAGTTCTTC.

CDR3 in DNA: TGTGCCAGCAGCCCGGCGGGGGGCACTGAAGCTTTCTTT. Translated, it gives CASSPAGGTEAFF. The V gene is TRBV11-2, the J gene TRBJ1-1; D is possibly TRBD1 (5 bases). The CDR3 has 13 amino acids. The germline V gene encodes CDR1 SGHAT and CDR2 FQNNGV. V lost 5 bases and J 4 bases, leaving 11 bases between the germline ends. Complete variable domain (other parts from reference TRBV11-2 and TRBJ1-1): EAGVAQSPRYKIIEKRQSVAFWCNPISGHATLYWYQQILGQGPKLLIQFQNNGVVDDSQLPKDRFSAERLKGVDSTLKIQPAKLEDSAVYLCASSPAGGTEAFFGQGTRLTVV.

This chain links TRBV4-2 with TRBJ2-2, with 7 bases aligning to TRBD1. J gave up 3 bases and V 0 bases, and 4 bases lay outside the gene matches. Per germline, CDR1 LGHNA and CDR2 YNFKEQ. CDR3 length: 16 amino acids. CDR3 bases: TGTGCCAGCAGCCAAGATTGGCAGGGGGACACCGGGGAGCTGTTTTTT. This translates into CASSQDWQGDTGELFF.

V and J are TRBV9 and TRBJ2-3; no definite D call. The V end was cut by 0 bases, the J end by 2 bases, with 16 bases between. The CDR3 is made up of 17 amino acids. Germline-derived CDR1 and CDR2 are SGDLS and YYNGEE. Here the CDR3 DNA reads TGTGCCAGCAGCGTAGATCCCGTTGACCTGACCACAGATACGCAGTATTTT. It is translated as CASSVDPVDLTTDTQYF.

The chain recombines TRBV4-1 with TRBJ1-6; tentative D call: TRBD1 (5 bases). Per the germline V gene, CDR1 is MGHRA and CDR2 is YSYEKL. This CDR3 spans 15 amino acids. V was clipped by 6 bases and J by 4 bases, with 13 bases between them. In DNA, the CDR3 is TGCGCCAGCAGTCTCCAGGGCGATTATAATTCACCCCTCCACTTT. Translating gives CASSLQGDYNSPLHF.

This clone occurred once. The gene calls are TRBV28 and TRBJ2-7; no reliable D call. The CDR3 sequence is 12 residues long. The germline V gene has CDR1 MDHEN and CDR2 SYDVKM. V lost 6 bases to trimming and J lost 3 bases, with 9 bases between them. CDR3 residues: CASRDLNYEQYF. The CDR3 DNA follows: TGTGCCAGCAGGGACCTAAACTACGAGCAGTACTTC. The whole variable domain, remainder taken from reference TRBV28 and TRBJ2-7, is DVKVTQSSRYLVKRTGEKVFLECVQDMDHENMFWYRQDPGLGLRLIYFSYDVKMKEKGDIPEGYSVSREKKERFSLILESASTNQTSMYLCASRDLNYEQYFGPGTRLTVT.

The chain is built from TRBV4-1 and TRBJ2-3; 10 bases match TRBD1. Germline CDR1 and CDR2: MGHRA and YSYEKL. The CDR3 length is 18 residues. Trimming at V came to 1 base and at J to 6 bases, leaving 13 bases not matched to a gene. The CDR3: CASSQVRLGQGRLDTQYF. The CDR3 DNA follows: TGCGCCAGCAGCCAAGTCAGATTGGGACAGGGGCGCCTCGATACGCAGTATTTT.

The chain recombines TRBV29-1 with TRBJ1-6, with 7 bases that match TRBD1. In germline, CDR1 is SQVTM, CDR2 ANQGSEA. The CDR3 has 13 amino acids. The trim removed 2 bases at V and 14 bases at J, leaving 9 bases unmatched. The CDR3 sequence is CSVEIGQEGALHF. DNA of the CDR3: TGCAGCGTTGAAATAGGACAGGAGGGGGCCCTCCACTTT. Full variable domain (outside the CDR3, taken from reference TRBV29-1 and TRBJ1-6): SAVISQKPSRDICQRGTSLTIQCQVDSQVTMMFWYRQQPGQSLTLIATANQGSEATYESGFVIDKFPISRPNLTFSTLTVSNMSPEDSSIYLCSVEIGQEGALHFGNGTRLTVT.

The chain links TRBV4-2 to TRBJ1-4; the D gene is possibly TRBD1 (5 bases). This CDR3 spans 13 amino acids. Trimming removed 0 bases from V and 8 bases from J, with 7 bases in between. The germline CDR1 and CDR2 sequences are LGHNA and YNFKEQ. The chain's CDR3 is CASSQDRGEKLFF. The CDR3 coding sequence is TGTGCCAGCAGCCAAGATCGGGGGGAAAAACTGTTTTTT.

The gene calls are TRBV30 and TRBJ2-5; D is unclear. V lost 0 bases and J lost 3, with 14 bases in between. Per germline, CDR1 GTSNPN and CDR2 SVGIG (reference sequence). The CDR3 spans 15 residues. Here the CDR3 reads CAWSVGWAAEETQYF. DNA for the CDR3: TGTGCCTGGAGTGTAGGGTGGGCGGCAGAAGAGACCCAGTACTTC. Together with reference TRBV30 and TRBJ2-5, the CDR3 gives the full variable domain: SQTIHQWPATLVQPVGSPLSLECTVEGTSNPNLYWYRQAAGRGLQLLFYSVGIGQISSEVPQNLSASRPQDRQFILSSKKLLLSDSGFYLCAWSVGWAAEETQYFGPGTRLLVL.

This sequence joins TRBV7-9 and TRBJ1-1; 11 bases line up with TRBD1. CDR3 length: 16 amino acids. V lost 6 bases, J lost 1 base, and 7 bases stayed unmatched. CDR1 and CDR2 (germline): SEHNR, FQNEAQ (reference sequence). The CDR3 DNA is TGTGCCAGCAGATCTGGACAGGGGGCTTGGAACACTGAAGCTTTCTTT. Amino acids: CASRSGQGAWNTEAFF. Looking up the rest from reference TRBV7-9 and TRBJ1-1 gives the full variable domain: DTGVSQNPRHKITKRGQNVTFRCDPISEHNRLYWYRQTLGQGPEFLTYFQNEAQLEKSRLLSDRFSAERPKGSFSTLEIQRTEQGDSAMYLCASRSGQGAWNTEAFFGQGTRLTVV.

On this clone itself: Other DNA variants within this sample encode the same CDR3. The chain couples TRBV6-1 to TRBJ2-7; 9 bases align to TRBD2. In germline, CDR1 is MNHNS, CDR2 SASEGT. This CDR3 region has 14 residues. The V gene end was trimmed by 5 bases and the J gene end by 1 base; junction bases not matched to a gene: 3. DNA for the CDR3: TGTGCCAGCAGTTATAGCGGGAGTTCCTACGAGCAGTACTTC. Encoded protein: CASSYSGSSYEQYF.

The rearrangement joins TRBV2 to TRBJ1-1; D uncertain. CDR3 length: 12 amino acids. Germline V CDR1 and CDR2: SNHLY, FYNNEI. V was clipped by 8 bases and J by 3 bases, with 10 bases between them. The CDR3: CASGSGYTEAFF. CDR3 DNA: TGTGCCAGCGGATCAGGCTACACTGAAGCTTTCTTT.

This rearrangement joins TRBV7-9 to TRBJ1-2; TRBD1 matches at 7 bases. Germline values: CDR1 SEHNR, CDR2 FQNEAQ (reference sequence). The CDR3 is made up of 18 amino acids. V lost 3 bases, J lost 0 bases, and 13 bases stayed unmatched. The CDR3 DNA follows: TGTGCCAGCAGCTTTGTCGAGGGACAGCGGTTAGCTAACTATGGCTACACCTTC. Its translation: CASSFVEGQRLANYGYTF. Based on the CDR3 plus reference TRBV7-9 and TRBJ1-2, the full variable domain is DTGVSQNPRHKITKRGQNVTFRCDPISEHNRLYWYRQTLGQGPEFLTYFQNEAQLEKSRLLSDRFSAERPKGSFSTLEIQRTEQGDSAMYLCASSFVEGQRLANYGYTFGSGTRLTVV.

The CDR3 nucleotides read TGCGCCAGCAGCCAAGAGACTCCTTTGGGGAATGAGCAGTTCTTC. Translation gives CASSQETPLGNEQFF. The chain uses TRBV4-1 and TRBJ2-1, with no clear D. The CDR3 totals 15 residues. V gave up 0 bases and J gave up 7 bases, with 13 bases separating them. Germline loops: CDR1 MGHRA, CDR2 YSYEKL.

This chain links TRBV18 with TRBJ1-4, with D perhaps TRBD1 (5 bases). CDR1 and CDR2 (germline): KGHSH, LQKENI. V lost 4 bases and J lost 3, with 21 bases in between. The CDR3 sequence is 18 residues long. Written as DNA, the CDR3 is TGTGCCAGCTCACAATCAGGGAGGTCTGGTGTGGCTAATGAAAAACTGTTTTTT. Encoded protein: CASSQSGRSGVANEKLFF.

The rearrangement uses TRBV27 and TRBJ2-1; a weak D match, TRBD1 (6 bases). The V and J ends lost 0 bases and 4 bases respectively, with 19 bases between them. The CDR3 runs 18 residues. Germline CDR1 is MNHEY and CDR2 is SMNVEV (reference sequence). The CDR3 bases are TGTGCCAGCAGTTTATCGCAGGGGACAATGTATTTATACAATGAGCAGTTCTTC. Protein sequence: CASSLSQGTMYLYNEQFF.

The chain links TRBV2 to TRBJ1-5, with D unresolved. This CDR3 contains 16 residues. Per the germline V gene, CDR1 is SNHLY and CDR2 is FYNNEI. Trimming removed 7 bases from V and 3 bases from J, with 19 bases in between. For the CDR3, the DNA is TGTGCCAGCACCGCGTCGCGCCGAGACACCAATCAGCCCCAGCATTTT. This translates into CASTASRRDTNQPQHF.

The rearrangement links TRBV7-2 to TRBJ2-7; perhaps TRBD1 as D (5 bases). CDR1 and CDR2 (germline): SGHTA, FQGNSA. CDR3 length: 13 residues. Between the trimmed V and J ends, which lost 5 bases and 3 bases, there was a span of 11 bases. In DNA, the CDR3 is TGTGCCAGCAGCGGCACAGGTATCTACGAGCAGTACTTC. Its translation is CASSGTGIYEQYF. Supplemented by reference TRBV7-2 and TRBJ2-7, the full variable domain reads GAGVSQSPSNKVTEKGKDVELRCDPISGHTALYWYRQSLGQGLEFLIYFQGNSAPDKSGLPSDRFSAERTGGSVSTLTIQRTQQEDSAVYLCASSGTGIYEQYFGPGTRLTVT.

The V call is TRBV5-1, the J call TRBJ2-5; the D call may be TRBD1 or TRBD2 (5 bases each). The CDR3 totals 17 residues. The ends were cut back, 0 bases at V and 1 base at J, with 16 bases in the middle. Germline values: CDR1 SGHRS, CDR2 YFSETQ. CDR3 sequence reads: CASSLGDVTRLQETQYF. The DNA of the CDR3 is TGCGCCAGCAGCTTGGGGGACGTCACCCGACTCCAAGAGACCCAGTACTTC.

About this clone: The same CDR3 arises from other DNA sequences in this sample as well. This chain joins TRBV5-1 and TRBJ1-3; D remains ambiguous. The germline V and J ends were trimmed by 0 bases and 0 bases, with 10 bases remaining between them. This CDR3 region has 16 residues. From germline, CDR1 is SGHRS and CDR2 YFSETQ. The CDR3 nucleotides are TGCGCCAGCAGCTTGGCAGGTGGAGCCTCTGGAAACACCATATATTTT. This gives the protein CASSLAGGASGNTIYF.

This clone appeared once. The sample contains more than one DNA sequence encoding this CDR3. The genes are TRBV7-9 and TRBJ2-7, with D possibly matching TRBD1 (5 bases). V lost 1 base and J lost 3, with 10 bases in between. Per the germline V gene, CDR1 is SEHNR and CDR2 is FQNEAQ (reference sequence). The CDR3 loop spans 14 amino acids. The CDR3 reads CASSLGQGIYEQYF. In nucleotides, the CDR3 is TGTGCCAGCAGCTTAGGGCAGGGCATCTACGAGCAGTACTTC.

This chain connects TRBV6-5 to TRBJ2-5; tentatively, D is TRBD2 (6 bases). This CDR3 is built from 15 residues. V shed 6 bases and J shed 2 bases, with 16 bases lying between them. CDR1 is MNHEY and CDR2 is SVGAGI in the germline V gene. The CDR3 region is CASSPRDWNQETQYF. The DNA of the CDR3 is TGTGCCAGCAGCCCAAGGGACTGGAATCAAGAGACCCAGTACTTC.

The V gene is TRBV27, the J gene TRBJ2-6; TRBD1 agrees at 9 bases. The CDR3 runs 21 residues. Looked up from germline, CDR1 is MNHEY and CDR2 is SMNVEV (reference sequence). The junction had 18 bases not matched to a gene; V was cut back by 6 bases and J by 0 bases. The CDR3 protein is CASRPFPRGTGSPSGANVLTF. CDR3 nucleotides: TGTGCCAGCAGACCCTTCCCGCGGGGGACAGGGAGCCCCTCTGGGGCCAACGTCCTGACTTTC. The full variable domain, in which reference TRBV27 and TRBJ2-6 provide the parts outside the CDR3, is EAQVTQNPRYLITVTGKKLTVTCSQNMNHEYMSWYRQDPGLGLRQIYYSMNVEVTDKGDVPEGYKVSRKEKRNFPLILESPSPNQTSLYFCASRPFPRGTGSPSGANVLTFGAGSRLTVL.

The V call is TRBV7-9, the J call TRBJ1-2; 7 nucleotides match TRBD1. The CDR3 has 15 residues. V lost 1 base, J lost 2 bases, and 4 bases stayed unmatched. Germline CDR1 and CDR2: SEHNR and FQNEAQ (reference sequence). Here the CDR3 reads CASSLGLGQNYGYTF. CDR3 bases: TGTGCCAGCAGCTTAGGATTGGGACAGAACTATGGCTACACCTTC.